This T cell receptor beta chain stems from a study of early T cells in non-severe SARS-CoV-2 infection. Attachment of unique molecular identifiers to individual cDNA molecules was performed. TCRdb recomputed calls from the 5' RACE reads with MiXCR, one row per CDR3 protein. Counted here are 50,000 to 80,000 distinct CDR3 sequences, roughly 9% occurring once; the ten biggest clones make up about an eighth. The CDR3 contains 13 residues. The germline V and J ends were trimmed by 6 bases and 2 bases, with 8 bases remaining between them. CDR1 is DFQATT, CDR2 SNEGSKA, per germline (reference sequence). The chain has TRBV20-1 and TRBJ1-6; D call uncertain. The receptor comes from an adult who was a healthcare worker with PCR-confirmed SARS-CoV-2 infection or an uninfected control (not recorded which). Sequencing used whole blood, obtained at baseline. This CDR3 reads CSAMGTYNSPLHF. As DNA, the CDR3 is TGCAGTGCCATGGGAACCTATAATTCACCCCTCCACTTT.